This TCR beta chain stems from a study of blood T cell repertoires in COVID-19. V shed 8 bases and J shed 8 bases, with 18 bases lying between them. The CDR3 has 13 residues. Germline V gene lookup returns CDR1 SEHNR and CDR2 FQNEAQ (reference sequence). Sequencing was performed with immunoSEQ multiplex PCR; in TCRdb, only in-frame clones are kept and a portion is missing. The sample yields approximately 150,000 clones, around four fifths seen once. This receptor was taken from a woman older than 75 with COVID-19, enrolled during active disease. Sequenced input: peripheral blood. This rearrangement joins TRBV7-9 to TRBJ1-2; no reliable D call. CDR3 DNA: TGTGCCAGCGGAAAAGCGGGCGGAGAGGGCTACACCTTC. Translated, it gives CASGKAGGEGYTF.